The T cell receptor (beta chain) under discussion was sequenced for a study of T-cell reconstitution after alpha-beta-depleted transplantation in children. Study outcomes and limitations: One year after transplant, T-cell counts and diversity came mostly from newly produced T cells.

This clonotype was found many times. The target antigen is unknown. The TCRbeta library incorporated unique molecular identifiers. TCRdb fed the PCR reads into MiXCR, producing one record per CDR3 protein. The data hold approximately 70,000 distinct CDR3 sequences, with 4.9% observed a single time. The CDR3 has 14 residues. Germline lookup yields CDR1 LNHNV and CDR2 YYDKDF (reference sequence). V was shortened by 5 bases and J by 0 bases, with 8 bases between the two germline ends. The sequencing used PBMCs, mostly from graft donor cells, collected 180 days after TCRalphabeta/CD19-depleted stem cell transplant. The V and J genes are TRBV15 and TRBJ2-1; possible D gene TRBD1, 6 bases. This TCR came from a boy younger than two who had a stem cell transplant for acute myeloid leukemia, so the T cells may come from the graft donor. The CDR3 bases are TGTGCCACCAGCGGACAGAGCTCCTACAATGAGCAGTTCTTC. It encodes CATSGQSSYNEQFF. The whole variable domain, filled in from reference TRBV15 and TRBJ2-1, reads DAMVIQNPRYQVTQFGKPVTLSCSQTLNHNVMYWYQQKSSQAPKLLFHYYDKDFNNEADTPDNFQSRRPNTSFCFLDIRSPGLGDTAMYLCATSGQSSYNEQFFGPGTRLTVL.